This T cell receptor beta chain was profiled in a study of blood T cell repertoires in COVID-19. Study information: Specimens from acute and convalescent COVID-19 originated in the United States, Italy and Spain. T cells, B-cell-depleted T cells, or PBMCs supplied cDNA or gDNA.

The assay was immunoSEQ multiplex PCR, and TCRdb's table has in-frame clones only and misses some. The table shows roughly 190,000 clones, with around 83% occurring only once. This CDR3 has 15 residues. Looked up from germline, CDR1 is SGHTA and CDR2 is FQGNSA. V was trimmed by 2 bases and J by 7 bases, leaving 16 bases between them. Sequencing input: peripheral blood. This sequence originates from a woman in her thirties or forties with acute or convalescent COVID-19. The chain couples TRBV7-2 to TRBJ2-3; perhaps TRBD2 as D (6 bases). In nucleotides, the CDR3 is TGTGCCAGCAGCTTAAGGTGGGACCGGGGGTATACGCAGTATTTT. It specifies CASSLRWDRGYTQYF.